A single T cell receptor beta chain is shown here with its context. In the original processing: From reference gene primer amplification, estimates of nucleated cell counts were derived. Profiling relied on immunoSEQ multiplex PCR, and the TCRdb table lists in-frame clones only, not all of them. That table supplies the V and J calls and clone size; D and trimming were determined from the DNA. The sample has about 200,000 clones, 82% seen once. Germline V gene data show CDR1 as GTSNPN and CDR2 as SVGIG (reference sequence). This CDR3 spans 15 amino acids. V shed 1 base and J 4 bases; nucleotides not matched to a gene: 5. Seattle enrolled patients during active infection and tracked them longitudinally. The data belong to a study of blood T cell repertoires in COVID-19. Across the whole study: The United States, Italy and Spain were the sources of the acute and convalescent COVID-19 samples. T cells, B-cell-depleted T cells, or PBMCs supplied cDNA or gDNA.

The rearrangement links TRBV30 to TRBJ2-1; 9 positions agree with TRBD2. This receptor was taken from an older woman with COVID-19, enrolled during active disease. The sequencing sample was made of peripheral blood. The CDR3 nucleotides read TGTGCCTGGAGTGGGGGTAGCGGGAGTTACAATGAGCAGTTCTTC. As protein: CAWSGGSGSYNEQFF. Combining the CDR3 with reference TRBV30 and TRBJ2-1 gives the whole variable domain SQTIHQWPATLVQPVGSPLSLECTVEGTSNPNLYWYRQAAGRGLQLLFYSVGIGQISSEVPQNLSASRPQDRQFILSSKKLLLSDSGFYLCAWSGGSGSYNEQFFGPGTRLTVL.